This T cell receptor (beta chain) was recovered during a study of blood T cell repertoires in COVID-19. Study-wide background: Sites in the United States, Italy and Spain provided acute and convalescent COVID-19 samples. PBMCs, B-cell-depleted T cells, or T cells were the source of the cDNA or gDNA that made up the material.

Deletions cut 3 bases from V and 4 bases from J, with 10 bases between. This CDR3 is 13 amino acids long. Germline V lookup: CDR1 SGHRS, CDR2 YFSETQ. As regards this clone: The sample holds other DNA sequences that translate to the same CDR3.

Original processing notes: Nucleated cell counts were estimated from reference gene primer amplification. The protocol was immunoSEQ multiplex PCR, while the TCRdb copy is restricted to in-frame clones and leaves out a portion. That table supplies the V and J calls and clone size; D and trimming were determined from the DNA. This sample has about 160,000 clones, with roughly 84% found just once. The V call is TRBV5-1, the J call TRBJ1-1, with a possible D match to TRBD1 (5 bases). Input material: peripheral blood. The receptor's source is a man aged 60-69 years who had recovered from COVID-19. CDR3 nucleotides: TGCGCCAGCAGCTCGCAGGGAAGCACTGAAGCTTTCTTT. Protein product: CASSSQGSTEAFF.